The next 23 T cell receptor beta chains were all read from a single sample in a study of metastatic and nonmetastatic thyroid tumors. TCRdb re-called clones from the PCR reads using MiXCR. Counted here are over 10,000 clones, about 25% occurring once; the ten biggest clones make up 3.6%. Thyroid surgery was performed in patients who had received no treatment beforehand. The source material was blood. These receptors all come from a female donor with papillary thyroid cancer or a benign thyroid nodule (not recorded which). Some clones in this sample may be carry-over from other donors' samples.

This clone was detected a few times. One end of the junction is discordant with germline, which a read error may explain. The chain joins TRBV10-3 to TRBJ1-1, with a possible D match to TRBD1 (6 bases). Germline V gives CDR1 ENHRY, CDR2 SYGVKD. CDR3 length: 13 amino acids. CDR3 nucleotides: TGTGTCATCAGTAGGACAGAGAACACTGAAGCTTTCTTT. This translates into CVISRTENTEAFF.

V usage is TRBV6-5 and J usage is TRBJ1-3; 8 bases map to TRBD1. Germline loops: CDR1 MNHEY, CDR2 SVGAGI. V shed 4 bases and J 1 base; nucleotides not matched to a gene: 9. This CDR3 region has 17 residues. The CDR3 DNA sequence: TGTGCCAGCAGTTCCCATACAGGGGGATTATCTGGAAACACCATATATTTT. It is translated as CASSSHTGGLSGNTIYF.

This clone was observed once. The junction departs from germline at one end; a sequencing error may be responsible. This CDR3 is also generated by other DNA sequences in the sample. The V gene is TRBV7-6, the J gene TRBJ2-5; D uncertain. Germline V gene lookup returns CDR1 SGHVS and CDR2 FNYEAQ. CDR3 length equals 16 residues. The CDR3 nucleotides are TGTGCCAGCAGCTTAGTAGCCCATAGAAGGCAAGAGACACAGTACTTC. Translated, it gives CASSLVAHRRQETQYF.

Sample share makes this clone medium-sized. The chain is built from TRBV19 and TRBJ1-5, with D perhaps matching TRBD1 (6 bases). This CDR3 region has 15 residues. The V end lost 4 bases, the J end lost 2 bases, and 12 bases lay between the germline ends. CDR1 and CDR2 from the germline V gene are LNHDA and SQIVND (reference sequence). CDR3 protein: CASSSPRGGNQPQHF. CDR3 nucleotides: TGTGCCAGTAGTAGCCCCAGGGGAGGCAATCAGCCCCAGCATTTT.

This clone occurred a few times. The rearrangement links TRBV6-1 to TRBJ2-2; unclear D gene. This CDR3 contains 9 residues. Germline V gene data show CDR1 as MNHNS and CDR2 as SASEGT. CDR3 DNA sequence: TGTGCGAACACCGGGGAGCTGTTTTTT. The encoded protein is CANTGELFF.

The chain carries TRBV29-1 and TRBJ2-7, with a weak D call TRBD1 (5 bases). V lost 4 bases and J lost 10, with 17 bases in between. Germline values: CDR1 SQVTM, CDR2 ANQGSEA. The CDR3 has 12 residues. As DNA, the CDR3 is TGCAGCGTTGTGCAGGGATTCTGCGATCAGTACTTC. Translating it yields CSVVQGFCDQYF.

Within the sample, this clone is medium-sized (0.01 to 0.1%). This chain joins TRBV6-2 or TRBV6-3 and TRBJ1-5; no definite D call. Germline lookup yields CDR1 MNHEY and CDR2 SVGEGT. CDR3 length: 18 amino acids. Between the trimmed V and J ends, which lost 2 bases and 4 bases, there was a span of 21 bases. The CDR3 DNA reads as TGTGCCAGCAGTTACGACCCCGACTGGAGGGTTGGTAATCAGCCCCAGCATTTT. It is translated as CASSYDPDWRVGNQPQHF.

This clone was detected ten times or more. The V and J genes are TRBV5-1 and TRBJ1-3; D is uncertain. Trimming took 0 bases from V and 4 from J, leaving 11 bases between them. Germline-derived CDR1 and CDR2 are SGHRS and YFSETQ. This CDR3 spans 15 amino acids. As DNA, the CDR3 is TGCGCCAGCAGCTTGGGTGAAACGTGGGGAAACACCATATATTTT. As protein: CASSLGETWGNTIYF. The variable domain in full, with the rest retrieved from reference TRBV5-1 and TRBJ1-3, is KAGVTQTPRYLIKTRGQQVTLSCSPISGHRSVSWYQQTPGQGLQFLFEYFSETQRNKGNFPGRFSGRQFSNSRSEMNVSTLELGDSALYLCASSLGETWGNTIYFGEGSWLTVV.

This clone was detected once. The chain combines TRBV5-1 with TRBJ1-1; 8 nucleotides line up with TRBD1. The CDR3 sequence is 14 residues long. The junction had 10 bases not matched to a gene; V was cut back by 6 bases and J by 6 bases. Germline V gene lookup returns CDR1 SGHRS and CDR2 YFSETQ. CDR3 nucleotide sequence: TGCGCCAGCATCTCCAGGACAGGGCCTGCTGAAGCTTTCTTT. Protein: CASISRTGPAEAFF.

This clone was recorded at least ten times. The V gene is TRBV2, the J gene TRBJ2-2, with D perhaps matching TRBD1 (5 bases). V shed 3 bases and J shed 1 base, with 15 bases lying between them. The germline V gene has CDR1 SNHLY and CDR2 FYNNEI. The CDR3 has 17 amino acids. The CDR3 loop reads CASSDVGNRLNTGELFF. In nucleotides, the CDR3 is TGTGCCAGCAGTGATGTAGGGAACAGGCTGAACACCGGGGAGCTGTTTTTT.

This chain connects TRBV10-3 to TRBJ1-1, with a possible D match to TRBD1 (5 bases). CDR1 ENHRY and CDR2 SYGVKD come from the germline V gene. Trimming removed 7 bases at V and 7 bases at J, with 10 bases between. The CDR3 sequence is 11 residues long. The CDR3 sequence is CAIKGVNEAFF. In DNA form, the CDR3 reads TGTGCCATCAAAGGGGTAAATGAAGCTTTCTTT.

This clone occurred a few times. The chain has TRBV6-2 or TRBV6-3 and TRBJ1-4, with TRBD1 matching 11 bases. V shed 10 bases and J 7 bases; nucleotides not matched to a gene: 5. CDR3 size: 13 residues. Germline CDR1 reads MNHEY; CDR2 reads SVGEGT. Written as DNA, the CDR3 is TGTGCCACCGGACAGGGGGCGTTTGAAAAACTGTTTTTT. Translated: CATGQGAFEKLFF.

This rearrangement joins TRBV10-2 to TRBJ2-1; D is undetermined. The CDR3 extends over 13 amino acids. Trimming left V 3 bases short and J 13 bases short, with 16 bases between. Germline-derived CDR1 and CDR2 are WSHSY and SAAADI. In DNA, the CDR3 is TGCGCCAGCAGTGAAAGGCGGAACTATGTTCAGTTCTTC. Its translation: CASSERRNYVQFF.

This clone has just a few counts. At one boundary the junction diverges from the germline segment, which might be a read error. The chain is built from TRBV10-3 and TRBJ1-1; D not resolved. This CDR3 is 15 amino acids long. The germline V gene has CDR1 ENHRY and CDR2 SYGVKD. CDR3 loop: CATFAGNRMSTESFF. CDR3 DNA sequence: TGTGCCACCTTTGCAGGCAATAGGATGAGCACTGAATCTTTCTTT.

The gene calls are TRBV6-1 and TRBJ1-5, with D perhaps TRBD1 (5 bases). Trimming pared 5 bases from V and 5 bases from J, leaving 10 bases between. This CDR3 has 13 amino acids. CDR1 and CDR2 (germline): MNHNS, SASEGT. CDR3 sequence (DNA): TGTGCCAGCAGTTGGGGCCTCGATCAGCCCCAGCATTTT. It codes for CASSWGLDQPQHF.

This clone showed up many times. The chain carries TRBV11-2 and TRBJ2-7; tentative D call: TRBD2 (5 bases). Germline V lookup: CDR1 SGHAT, CDR2 FQNNGV. CDR3 size: 15 residues. The V end was cut by 2 bases, the J end by 3 bases, with 14 bases between. CDR3: CASSLTSGENYEQYF. In DNA, the CDR3 is TGTGCCAGCAGCTTAACGTCCGGGGAGAACTACGAGCAGTACTTC.

This clone was observed at least ten times. The genes are TRBV20-1 and TRBJ2-4, with TRBD2 matching over 7 bases. Trimming cost V 4 bases and J 7 bases; bases outside gene matches: 10. CDR1 and CDR2 from the germline V gene are DFQATT and SNEGSKA (reference sequence). The CDR3 sequence is 14 residues long. CDR3 protein: CSAISERGSNIQYF. CDR3 in DNA: TGCAGTGCTATTTCTGAGCGGGGCTCCAACATTCAGTACTTC.

There are a few counts of this clone. The chain recombines TRBV6-4 with TRBJ2-3; TRBD2 matches at 8 bases. Germline loops: CDR1 MRHNA, CDR2 SNTAGT. The V and J ends lost 4 bases and 5 bases, in that order; junction bases with no gene match: 11. The CDR3 spans 16 residues. CDR3 amino acids: CASSGGMAGGKDTQYF. As DNA, the CDR3 is TGTGCCAGCAGTGGAGGGATGGCGGGAGGCAAAGATACGCAGTATTTT.

In its sample, this clone was seen many times. This chain links TRBV4-1 with TRBJ2-2, with D perhaps TRBD1 (6 bases). Per the germline V gene, CDR1 is MGHRA and CDR2 is YSYEKL. There are 14 residues in the CDR3. V shed 1 base and J shed 6 bases, with 9 bases lying between them. The CDR3 here is CASSQGDRPGELFF. CDR3 DNA sequence: TGCGCCAGCAGCCAAGGAGACAGGCCCGGGGAGCTGTTTTTT.

This clone is labeled medium-sized. The genes are TRBV7-3 and TRBJ1-3, with D unclear. The CDR3 runs to 12 residues. Trimming pared 3 bases from V and 4 bases from J, leaving 4 bases between. CDR1 SGHTA and CDR2 FQGTGA come from the germline V gene. The CDR3: CASSFKGNTIYF. CDR3 nucleotides: TGTGCCAGCAGCTTTAAGGGAAACACCATATATTTT.

This clone was counted at least ten times. The J gene is TRBJ2-1, the V gene TRBV7-3, with 9 bases fitting TRBD2. This CDR3 comprises 14 residues. From germline, CDR1 is SGHTA and CDR2 FQGTGA. Losses at the gene ends were 5 bases for V and 7 bases for J; bases not matched to a gene: 6. The chain's CDR3 is CASSQAGGVNEQFF. CDR3 DNA sequence: TGTGCCAGCAGCCAAGCGGGAGGTGTAAATGAGCAGTTCTTC.

Note on this clone: One end of the junction does not line up with germline, which may come from a read error. CDR3 protein: CSTSSRRVSSEPYF. The DNA for the CDR3 is TGTTCCACCAGCAGTCGAAGGGTCTCCTCCGAGCCGTACTTC. The V and J genes are TRBV15 and TRBJ2-7; D gene ambiguous. This CDR3 comprises 14 residues. Germline CDR1 and CDR2: LNHNV and YYDKDF (reference sequence).

Concerning this clone: One end of the junction is discordant with germline, which a read error may explain. The V gene is TRBV27, the J gene TRBJ1-1; D not resolved. The CDR3 extends over 12 amino acids. Germline loops: CDR1 MNHEY, CDR2 SMNVEV (reference sequence). CDR3 bases: TGTGCTAGCAACCCAACTGGGGAGGAAGCTTTCTTT. Amino acid sequence: CASNPTGEEAFF.